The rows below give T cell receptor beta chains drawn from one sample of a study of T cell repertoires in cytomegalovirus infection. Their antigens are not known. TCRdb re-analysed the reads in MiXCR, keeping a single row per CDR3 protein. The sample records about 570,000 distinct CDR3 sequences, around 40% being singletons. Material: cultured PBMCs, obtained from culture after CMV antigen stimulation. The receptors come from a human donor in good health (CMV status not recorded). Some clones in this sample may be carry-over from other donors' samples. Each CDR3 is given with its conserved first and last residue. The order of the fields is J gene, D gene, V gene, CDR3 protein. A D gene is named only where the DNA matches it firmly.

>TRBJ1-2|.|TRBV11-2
CASSLGRGSNYGYTF
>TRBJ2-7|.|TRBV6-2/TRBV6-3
CASSPFWGSEYEQYF
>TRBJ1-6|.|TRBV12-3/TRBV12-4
CASGLTRVDSPLHF
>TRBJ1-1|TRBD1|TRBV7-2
CASTLDRDPDRAFF
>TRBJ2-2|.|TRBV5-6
CASSLGGGLTGELFF
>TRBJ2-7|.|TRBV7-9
CASSLDRGTPYEQYF
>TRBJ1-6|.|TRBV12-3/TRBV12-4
CASRPTNSPLHF
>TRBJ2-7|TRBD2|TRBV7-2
CASSSGLAGVYEQYF
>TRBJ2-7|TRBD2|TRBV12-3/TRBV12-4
CASSRLAINYEQYF
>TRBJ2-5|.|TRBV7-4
CASRPGQFKETQYF
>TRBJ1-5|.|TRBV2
CASSEVQGSNQPQHF
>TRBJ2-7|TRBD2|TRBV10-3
CAIRVGSGLAGGKQYF
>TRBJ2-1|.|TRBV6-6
CASSSHNDEQFF
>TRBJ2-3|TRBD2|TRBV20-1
CSASGGATDTQYF
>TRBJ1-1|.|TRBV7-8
CATLGLSNTEAFF
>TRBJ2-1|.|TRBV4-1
CASSQESIGVVYNEQFF
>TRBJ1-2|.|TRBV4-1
CASSQDDLRTDGYTF
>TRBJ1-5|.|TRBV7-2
CASSERASDQPQHF
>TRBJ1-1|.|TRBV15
CATRPSRQGWTEAFF
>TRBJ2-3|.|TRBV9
CASSVRGFTDTQYF
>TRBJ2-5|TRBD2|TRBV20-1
CSASRPAGGQETQYF
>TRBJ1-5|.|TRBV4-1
CASSQDRATVQPQHF
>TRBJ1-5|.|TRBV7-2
CASSLSPPYSNQPQHF
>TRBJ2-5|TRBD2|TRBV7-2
CASSPTSGVSRETQYF
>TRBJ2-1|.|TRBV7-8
CASRRGSDQEQFF
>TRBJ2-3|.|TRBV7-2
CATRAIRSTDTQYF
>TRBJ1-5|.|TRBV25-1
CASSPVGVVQPQHF
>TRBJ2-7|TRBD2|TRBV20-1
CSAHLQLAGGLYEQYF
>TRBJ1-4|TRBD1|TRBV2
CASILQGMWGSNEKLFF
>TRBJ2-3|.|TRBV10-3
CAISGRRMTDTQYF
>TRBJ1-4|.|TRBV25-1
CASGPELGEKLFF
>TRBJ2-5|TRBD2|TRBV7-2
CASSDSAGGQETQYF
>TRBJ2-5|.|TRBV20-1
CSARAPSVGQETQYF
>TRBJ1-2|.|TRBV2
CASRETPSYGYTF
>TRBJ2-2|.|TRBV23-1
CASSQKGVGPVSGELFF
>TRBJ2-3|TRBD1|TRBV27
CASSRQGAEGGTQYF
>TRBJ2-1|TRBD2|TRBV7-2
CASSPRLAGAGEQFF
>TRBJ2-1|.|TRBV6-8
CASRAPGNQLNEQFF
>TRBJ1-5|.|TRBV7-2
CASSWTASNQPQHF
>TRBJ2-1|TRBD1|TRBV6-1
CASRDPGGNEQFF
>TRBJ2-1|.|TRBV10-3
CATVLGGAPLNEQFF
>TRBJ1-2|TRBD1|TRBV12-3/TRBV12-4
CASSTLRRDRAF
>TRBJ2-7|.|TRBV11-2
CASMDYREQYF
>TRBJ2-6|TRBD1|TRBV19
CASSSGQGHLSGANVLTF
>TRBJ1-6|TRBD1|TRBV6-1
CASTGTAFLRGINSPLHF